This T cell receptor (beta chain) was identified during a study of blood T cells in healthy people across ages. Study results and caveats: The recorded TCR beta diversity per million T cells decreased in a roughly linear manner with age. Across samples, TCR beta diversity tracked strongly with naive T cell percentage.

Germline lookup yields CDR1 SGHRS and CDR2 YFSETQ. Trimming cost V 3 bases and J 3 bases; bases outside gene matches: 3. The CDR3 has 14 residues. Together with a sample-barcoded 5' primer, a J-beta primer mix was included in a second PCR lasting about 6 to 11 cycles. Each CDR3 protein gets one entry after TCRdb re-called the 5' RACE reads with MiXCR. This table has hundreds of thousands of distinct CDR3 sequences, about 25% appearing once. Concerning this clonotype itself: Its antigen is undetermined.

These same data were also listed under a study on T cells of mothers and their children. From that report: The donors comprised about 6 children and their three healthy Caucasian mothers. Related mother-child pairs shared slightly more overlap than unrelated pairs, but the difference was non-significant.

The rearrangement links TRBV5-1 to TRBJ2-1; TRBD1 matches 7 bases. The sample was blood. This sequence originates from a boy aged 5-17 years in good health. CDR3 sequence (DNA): TGCGCCAGCAGCTGGGGGACAGTCTACAATGAGCAGTTCTTC. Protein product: CASSWGTVYNEQFF.